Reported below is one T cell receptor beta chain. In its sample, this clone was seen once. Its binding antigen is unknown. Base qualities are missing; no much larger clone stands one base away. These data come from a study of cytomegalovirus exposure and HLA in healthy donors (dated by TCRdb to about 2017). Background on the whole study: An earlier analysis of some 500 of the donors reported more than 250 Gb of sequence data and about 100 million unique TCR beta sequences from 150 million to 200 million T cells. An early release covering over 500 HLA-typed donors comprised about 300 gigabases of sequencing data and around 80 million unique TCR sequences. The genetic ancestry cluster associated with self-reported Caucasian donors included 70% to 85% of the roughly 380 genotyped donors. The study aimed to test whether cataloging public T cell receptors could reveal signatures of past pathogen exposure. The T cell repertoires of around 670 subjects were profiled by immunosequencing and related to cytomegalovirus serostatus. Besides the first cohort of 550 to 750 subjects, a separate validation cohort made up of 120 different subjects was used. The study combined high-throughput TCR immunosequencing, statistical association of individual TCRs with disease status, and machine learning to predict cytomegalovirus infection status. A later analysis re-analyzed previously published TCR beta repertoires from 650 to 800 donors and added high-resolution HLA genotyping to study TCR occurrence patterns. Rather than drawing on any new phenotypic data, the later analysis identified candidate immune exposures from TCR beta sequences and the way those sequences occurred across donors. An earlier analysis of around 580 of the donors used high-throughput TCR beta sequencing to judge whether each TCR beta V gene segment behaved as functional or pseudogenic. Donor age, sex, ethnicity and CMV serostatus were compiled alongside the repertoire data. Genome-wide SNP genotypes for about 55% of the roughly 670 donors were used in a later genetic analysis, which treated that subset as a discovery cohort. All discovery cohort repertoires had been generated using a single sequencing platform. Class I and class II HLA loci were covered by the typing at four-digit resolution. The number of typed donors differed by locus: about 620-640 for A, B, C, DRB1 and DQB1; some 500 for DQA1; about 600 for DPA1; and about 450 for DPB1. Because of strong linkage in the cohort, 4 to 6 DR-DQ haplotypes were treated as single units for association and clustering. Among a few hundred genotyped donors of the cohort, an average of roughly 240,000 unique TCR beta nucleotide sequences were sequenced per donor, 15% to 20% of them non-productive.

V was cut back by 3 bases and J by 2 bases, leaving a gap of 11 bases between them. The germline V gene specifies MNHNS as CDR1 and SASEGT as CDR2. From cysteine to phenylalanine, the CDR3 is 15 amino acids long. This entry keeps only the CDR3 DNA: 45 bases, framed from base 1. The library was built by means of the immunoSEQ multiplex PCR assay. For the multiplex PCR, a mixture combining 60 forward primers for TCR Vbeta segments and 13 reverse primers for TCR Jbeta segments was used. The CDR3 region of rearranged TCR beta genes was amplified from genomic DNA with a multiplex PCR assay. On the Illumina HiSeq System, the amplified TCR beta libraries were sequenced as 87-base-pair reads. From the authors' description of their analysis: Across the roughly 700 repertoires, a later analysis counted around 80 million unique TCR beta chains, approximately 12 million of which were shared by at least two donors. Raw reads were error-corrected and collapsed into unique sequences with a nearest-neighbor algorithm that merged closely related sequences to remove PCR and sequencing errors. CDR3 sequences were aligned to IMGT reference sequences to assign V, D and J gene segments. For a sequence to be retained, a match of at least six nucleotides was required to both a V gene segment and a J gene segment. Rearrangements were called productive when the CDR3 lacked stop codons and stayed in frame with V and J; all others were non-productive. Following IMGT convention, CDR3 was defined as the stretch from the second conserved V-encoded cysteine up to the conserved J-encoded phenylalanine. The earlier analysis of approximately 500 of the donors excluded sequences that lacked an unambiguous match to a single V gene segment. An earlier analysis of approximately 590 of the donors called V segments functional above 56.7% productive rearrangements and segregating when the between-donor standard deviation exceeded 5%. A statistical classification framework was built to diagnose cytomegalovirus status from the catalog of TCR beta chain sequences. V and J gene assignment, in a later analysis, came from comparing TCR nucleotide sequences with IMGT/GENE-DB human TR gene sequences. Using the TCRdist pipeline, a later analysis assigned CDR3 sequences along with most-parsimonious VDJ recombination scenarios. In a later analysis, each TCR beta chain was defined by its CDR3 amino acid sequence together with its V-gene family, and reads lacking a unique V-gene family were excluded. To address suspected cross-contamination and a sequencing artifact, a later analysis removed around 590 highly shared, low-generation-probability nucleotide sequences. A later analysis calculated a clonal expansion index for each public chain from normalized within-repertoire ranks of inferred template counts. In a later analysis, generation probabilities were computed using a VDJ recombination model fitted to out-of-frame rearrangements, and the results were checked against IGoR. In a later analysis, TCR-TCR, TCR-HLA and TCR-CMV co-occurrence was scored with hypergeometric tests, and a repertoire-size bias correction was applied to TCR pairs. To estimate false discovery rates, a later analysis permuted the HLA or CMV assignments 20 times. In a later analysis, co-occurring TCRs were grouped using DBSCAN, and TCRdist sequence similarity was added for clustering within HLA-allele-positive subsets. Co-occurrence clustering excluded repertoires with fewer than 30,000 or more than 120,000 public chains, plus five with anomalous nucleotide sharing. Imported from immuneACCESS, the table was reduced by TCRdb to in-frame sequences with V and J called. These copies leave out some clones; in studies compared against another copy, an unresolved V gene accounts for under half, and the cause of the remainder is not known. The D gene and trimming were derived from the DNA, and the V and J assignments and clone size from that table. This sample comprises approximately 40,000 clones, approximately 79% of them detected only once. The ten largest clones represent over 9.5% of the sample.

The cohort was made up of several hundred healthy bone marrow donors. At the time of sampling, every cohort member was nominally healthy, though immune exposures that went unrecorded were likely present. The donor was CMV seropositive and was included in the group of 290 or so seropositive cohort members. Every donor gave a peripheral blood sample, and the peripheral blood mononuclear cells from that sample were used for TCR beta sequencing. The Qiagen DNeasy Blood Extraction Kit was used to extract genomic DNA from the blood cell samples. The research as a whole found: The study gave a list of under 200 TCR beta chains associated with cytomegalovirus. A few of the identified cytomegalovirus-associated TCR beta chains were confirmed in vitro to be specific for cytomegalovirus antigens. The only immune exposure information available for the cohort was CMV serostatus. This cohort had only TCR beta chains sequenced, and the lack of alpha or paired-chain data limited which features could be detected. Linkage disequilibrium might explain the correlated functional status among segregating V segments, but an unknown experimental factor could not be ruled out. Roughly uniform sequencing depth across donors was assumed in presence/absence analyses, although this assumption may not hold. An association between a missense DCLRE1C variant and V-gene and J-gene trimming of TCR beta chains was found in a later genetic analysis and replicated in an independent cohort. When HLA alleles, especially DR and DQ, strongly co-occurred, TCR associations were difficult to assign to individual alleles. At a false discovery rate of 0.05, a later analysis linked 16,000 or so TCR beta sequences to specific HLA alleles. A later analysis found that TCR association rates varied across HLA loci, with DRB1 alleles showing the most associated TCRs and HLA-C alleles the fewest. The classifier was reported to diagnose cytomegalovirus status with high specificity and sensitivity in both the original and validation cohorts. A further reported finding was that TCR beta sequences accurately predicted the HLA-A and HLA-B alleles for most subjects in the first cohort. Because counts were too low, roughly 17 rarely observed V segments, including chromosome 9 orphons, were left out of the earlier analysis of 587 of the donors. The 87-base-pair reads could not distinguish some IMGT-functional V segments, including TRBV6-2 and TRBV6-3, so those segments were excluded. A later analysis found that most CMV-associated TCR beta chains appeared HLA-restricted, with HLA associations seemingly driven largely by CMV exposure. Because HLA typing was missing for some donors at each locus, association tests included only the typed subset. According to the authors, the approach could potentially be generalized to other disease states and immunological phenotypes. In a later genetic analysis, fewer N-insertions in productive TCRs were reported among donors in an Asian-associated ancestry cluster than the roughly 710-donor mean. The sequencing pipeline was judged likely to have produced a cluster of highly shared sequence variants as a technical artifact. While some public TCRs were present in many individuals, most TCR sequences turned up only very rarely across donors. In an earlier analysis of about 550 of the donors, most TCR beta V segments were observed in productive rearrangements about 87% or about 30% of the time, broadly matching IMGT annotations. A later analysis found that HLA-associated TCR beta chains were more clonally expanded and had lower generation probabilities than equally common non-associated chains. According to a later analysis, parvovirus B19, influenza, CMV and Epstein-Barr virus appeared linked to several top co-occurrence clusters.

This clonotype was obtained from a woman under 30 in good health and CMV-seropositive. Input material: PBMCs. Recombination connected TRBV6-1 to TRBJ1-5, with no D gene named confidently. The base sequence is TGTGCCAGCAGTGATCTTACGGTGGGCAATCAGCCCCAGCATTTT. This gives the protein CASSDLTVGNQPQHF.